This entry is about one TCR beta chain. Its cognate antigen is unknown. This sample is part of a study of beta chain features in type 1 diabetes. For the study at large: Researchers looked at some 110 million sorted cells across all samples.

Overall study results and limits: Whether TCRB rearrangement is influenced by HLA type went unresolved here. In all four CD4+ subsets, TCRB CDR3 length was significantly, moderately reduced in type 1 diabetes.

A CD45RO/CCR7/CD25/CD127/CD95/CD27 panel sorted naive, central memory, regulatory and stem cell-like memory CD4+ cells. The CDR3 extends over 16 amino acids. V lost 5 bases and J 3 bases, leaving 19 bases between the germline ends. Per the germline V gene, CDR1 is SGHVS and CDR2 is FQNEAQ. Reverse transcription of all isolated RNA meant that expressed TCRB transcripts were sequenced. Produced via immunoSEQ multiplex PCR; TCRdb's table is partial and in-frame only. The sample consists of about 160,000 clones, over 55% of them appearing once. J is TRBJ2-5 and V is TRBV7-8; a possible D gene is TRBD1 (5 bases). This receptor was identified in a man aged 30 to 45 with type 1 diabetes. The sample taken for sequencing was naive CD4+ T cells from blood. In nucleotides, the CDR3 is TGTGCCAGCAGCACAAGCTTCCAGGACAACGAAGAGACCCAGTACTTC. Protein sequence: CASSTSFQDNEETQYF.